This T cell receptor (beta chain) was sequenced for a study of vaccination effects on CD4 cells after COVID-19. Sequencing followed a ViraFEST assay step that expanded antigen-specific CD4+ T cells with viral peptide pools. Subsequent to a culture period of under twelve days, CD4+ T cells were isolated. All vaccine recipients tested negative for nucleocapsid antibodies and had never contracted SARS-CoV-2 infection. Method: immunoSEQ multiplex PCR; TCRdb's copy keeps in-frame clones and lacks some. The table includes tens of thousands of clones, roughly 72% detected once. A note on this clone: Its antigen is undetermined. This sample also contains other DNA sequences that code for the same CDR3.

Study outcomes and limitations: Both infection-induced and vaccine-induced clones contracted markedly at late post-vaccination timepoints. Convalescent patients numbered few in the study; early post-infection timepoints were missing entirely.

Deletions cut 0 bases from V and 5 bases from J, with 10 bases between. Germline CDR1 LGHDT, CDR2 YNNKEL (reference sequence). CDR3 length equals 14 residues. The sample in question was CD4+ T cells from PBMCs cultured with HCoV-OC43 spike peptides, obtained before COVID-19 vaccination. The subset denotes: HCoV-OC43 spike overlapping peptide pool stimulation. This clonotype was obtained from a human donor who received a COVID-19 vaccine. The rearrangement links TRBV3-1 (or the pseudogene TRBV3-2) to TRBJ2-5; possibly TRBD2 for D (5 bases). For the CDR3, the DNA is TGTGCCAGCAGCCAAGATCGGGGATGGGAGACCCAGTACTTC. It codes for CASSQDRGWETQYF.